The 15 T cell receptor beta chains below come from one sample, sequenced in a study of T cells in Graves' hyperthyroidism and ophthalmopathy. Amplified regions were TCR beta CDR3 sequences from RNA transcripts. The study used the HTBI primer set for a first-round RT-PCR of the TCR CDR3. TCRdb fed the multiplex PCR reads into MiXCR, producing one record per CDR3 protein. The table includes about 300,000 distinct CDR3 sequences, roughly 19% detected once. The sample was blood. Receptors were obtained from a man in his forties or fifties with Graves' ophthalmopathy.

This clonotype was observed a handful of times. V usage is TRBV20-1 and J usage is TRBJ2-1; 14 bases are shared with TRBD2. Germline CDR1 DFQATT, CDR2 SNEGSKA (reference sequence). Losses at the gene ends were 5 bases for V and 9 bases for J; bases not matched to a gene: 3. This CDR3 is 13 amino acids long. For the CDR3, the DNA is TGCAGTGCTGGACTAGCGGGAGGCCCTGAGCAGTTCTTC. Translating gives CSAGLAGGPEQFF.

The table lists this clonotype with many counts. The chain joins TRBV5-1 to TRBJ2-2; D remains unclear. The CDR3 totals 15 residues. Germline V gives CDR1 SGHRS, CDR2 YFSETQ. Between the trimmed V and J ends, which lost 0 bases and 6 bases, there was a span of 12 bases. CDR3 sequence (DNA): TGCGCCAGCAGCTTGGCCCAACCCCTCGCCGGGGAGCTGTTTTTT. Its protein is CASSLAQPLAGELFF.

This clonotype has at least ten counts. The CDR3 DNA follows: TGTGCCAGCAGCTCCGACCCTCTCTCCTACGAGCAGTACTTC. It specifies CASSSDPLSYEQYF. The chain recombines TRBV7-2 with TRBJ2-7; D gene uncertain. Germline assignment: CDR1 SGHTA and CDR2 FQGNSA. Trimming shortened V by 4 bases and J by 0 bases, and 10 bases separated the two germline ends. This CDR3 comprises 14 residues.

The J gene is TRBJ2-6, the V gene TRBV7-6; TRBD2 aligns across 13 bases. J gave up 1 base and V 5 bases, and 8 bases lay outside the gene matches. Germline V gene lookup returns CDR1 SGHVS and CDR2 FNYEAQ. CDR3 size: 19 residues. The CDR3 coding sequence is TGTGCCAGCAGCCTAAGGACTAGCGGGAGTGGGTCTGGGGCCAACGTCCTGACTTTC. Its protein product is CASSLRTSGSGSGANVLTF.

The chain is built from TRBV5-8 and TRBJ2-1; TRBD1 aligns across 10 bases. This CDR3 has 16 residues. V gave up 0 bases and J gave up 0 bases; unmatched junction bases: 0. Per the germline V gene, CDR1 is SGHTS and CDR2 is YDEGEE. CDR3 residues: CASSLGDRGSYNEQFF. CDR3 DNA: TGTGCCAGCAGCTTGGGGGACAGGGGCTCCTACAATGAGCAGTTCTTC. The full variable domain, with the rest looked up from reference TRBV5-8 and TRBJ2-1, is EAGVTQSPTHLIKTRGQQATLRCSPISGHTSVYWYQQALGLGLQFLLWYDEGEERNRGNFPPRFSGRQFPNYSSELNVNALELEDSALYLCASSLGDRGSYNEQFFGPGTRLTVL.

This clonotype was detected many times. The chain links TRBV28 to TRBJ2-7; 8 bases are shared with TRBD2. The germline V gene encodes CDR1 MDHEN and CDR2 SYDVKM. Losses at the gene ends were 6 bases for V and 0 bases for J; bases not matched to a gene: 7. The CDR3 covers 15 residues. The CDR3 region is CASRASGYSSYEQYF. The CDR3 DNA is TGTGCCAGCAGAGCTAGCGGGTACAGCTCCTACGAGCAGTACTTC.

This clonotype was found many times. The CDR3 reads CASSLVGDRTTAKNIQYF. Written as DNA, the CDR3 is TGTGCCAGCAGCTTAGTCGGGGACAGGACCACAGCCAAAAACATTCAGTACTTC. The chain combines TRBV7-8 with TRBJ2-4; the match to TRBD1 covers 8 bases. V lost 1 base and J lost 0; bases outside the gene matches: 8. Germline loops: CDR1 SGHVS, CDR2 FQNEAQ. The CDR3 totals 18 residues.

The chain couples TRBV10-3 to TRBJ2-2, with 7 bases fitting TRBD2. CDR1 is ENHRY, CDR2 SYGVKD, per germline. The ends lost 7 bases at V and 4 bases at J; junction bases unmatched: 6. The CDR3 totals 14 residues. CDR3 DNA sequence: TGTGCCATCACGAGCGGGACGAGCACCGGGGAGCTGTTTTTT. This gives the protein CAITSGTSTGELFF.

This clonotype was seen at least ten times. The rearrangement joins TRBV3-1 to TRBJ2-6; 14 bases line up with TRBD2. Trimming removed 4 bases from V and 2 bases from J; junction bases left unmatched: 1. The CDR3 loop spans 17 amino acids. Per germline, CDR1 LGHDT and CDR2 YNNKEL (reference sequence). CDR3 sequence (DNA): TGTGCCAGCAGCCGGGGACTAGCGGGAGCTGGGGCCAACGTCCTGACTTTC. Translated: CASSRGLAGAGANVLTF. Supplemented by reference TRBV3-1 and TRBJ2-6, the full variable domain reads DTAVSQTPKYLVTQMGNDKSIKCEQNLGHDTMYWYKQDSKKFLKIMFSYNNKELIINETVPNRFSPKSPDKAHLNLHINSLELGDSAVYFCASSRGLAGAGANVLTFGAGSRLTVL.

This clonotype has at least ten counts. The chain is built from TRBV5-1 and TRBJ1-1; D gene ambiguous. In germline, CDR1 is SGHRS, CDR2 YFSETQ. The CDR3 runs 14 residues. V was cut by 0 bases and J by 1 base, with 7 bases left in between. CDR3 DNA sequence: TGCGCCAGCAGCTTGGTGAGGGCGAACACTGAAGCTTTCTTT. Translation gives CASSLVRANTEAFF.

Many counts were recorded for this clonotype. This chain joins TRBV28 and TRBJ2-7; 10 nucleotides match TRBD1. V was clipped by 6 bases and J by 5 bases; unmatched bases: 13. Germline lookup yields CDR1 MDHEN and CDR2 SYDVKM. The length of the CDR3 is 16 residues. Written as DNA, the CDR3 is TGTGCCAGCAGAATTAGGCCGGGACAGGGGTACCACGAGCAGTACTTC. Its protein product is CASRIRPGQGYHEQYF.

This clonotype was observed at least ten times. CDR3 loop: CASSHHTGGTSTDTQYF. The DNA of the CDR3 is TGTGCCAGCAGCCACCACACAGGGGGCACAAGCACAGATACGCAGTATTTT. The chain recombines TRBV3-1 with TRBJ2-3; 9 bases match TRBD1. From germline, CDR1 is LGHDT and CDR2 YNNKEL (reference sequence). The CDR3 sequence is 17 residues long. Trimming cost V 3 bases and J 0 bases; bases outside gene matches: 7.

This chain joins TRBV6-2 or TRBV6-3 and TRBJ1-5; no clear D. The CDR3 spans 15 residues. V lost 2 bases and J lost 0, with 8 bases in between. Looked up from germline, CDR1 is MNHEY and CDR2 is SVGEGT. Here the CDR3 reads CASSYAVNSNQPQHF. In DNA form, the CDR3 reads TGTGCCAGCAGTTACGCGGTAAATAGCAATCAGCCCCAGCATTTT.

This clonotype occurred a few times. The chain is built from TRBV29-1 and TRBJ2-1; TRBD2 matches 12 bases. From germline, CDR1 is SQVTM and CDR2 ANQGSEA. This CDR3 is 16 amino acids long. V shed 5 bases, J shed 0 bases, and the junction held 5 bases outside the gene matches. This CDR3 is CSVYLTSGSSYNEQFF. The CDR3 nucleotides are TGCAGCGTTTACCTGACTAGCGGGAGCTCCTACAATGAGCAGTTCTTC.

This clonotype came up many times. The rearrangement links TRBV18 to TRBJ2-7, with TRBD2 matching over 9 bases. The V gene's germline CDR1 is KGHSH and CDR2 LQKENI. The V segment lost 4 bases and the J segment 1 base; nucleotides outside the gene matches: 2. This CDR3 comprises 14 residues. The chain's CDR3 is CASSLAGVSYEQYF. CDR3 sequence (DNA): TGTGCCAGCTCACTAGCGGGAGTATCCTACGAGCAGTACTTC.